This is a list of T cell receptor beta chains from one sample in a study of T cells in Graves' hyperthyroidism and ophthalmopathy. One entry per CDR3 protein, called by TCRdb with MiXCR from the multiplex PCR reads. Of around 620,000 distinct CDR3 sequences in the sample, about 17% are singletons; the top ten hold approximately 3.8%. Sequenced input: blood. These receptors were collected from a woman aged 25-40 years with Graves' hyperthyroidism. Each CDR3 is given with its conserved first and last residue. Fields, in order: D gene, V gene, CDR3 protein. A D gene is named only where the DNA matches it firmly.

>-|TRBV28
CASKRGTDTQYF
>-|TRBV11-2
CASSLDRTVPYEQYF
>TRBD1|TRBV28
CASSSGQVSYGELFF
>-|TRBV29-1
CSARPGTVSGNTIYF
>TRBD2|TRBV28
CASSLPGGPQYEQYF
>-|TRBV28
CASTDRWGKGTGELFF
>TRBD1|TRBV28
CASSFIGSHRQGGTDTQYF
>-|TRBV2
CASSVVEQYF
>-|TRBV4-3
CASSQGTQGSYEQYF
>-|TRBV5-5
CASSPQWSRDSPLHF
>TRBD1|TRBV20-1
CSALKGQGGTEAFF
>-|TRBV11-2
CASSNYRAIKYGYTF
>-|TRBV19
CASSDHRARFNEQFF
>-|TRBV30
CAWSGTVSGNTIYF
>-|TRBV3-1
CASSQGGTRRRADTQYF
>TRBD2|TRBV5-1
CASSRGGQTNNEQFF
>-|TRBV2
CASSLDSLNQPQHF
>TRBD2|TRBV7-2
CASSRQAGVVTDTQYF
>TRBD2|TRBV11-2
CASSQQLAGLYNEQFF
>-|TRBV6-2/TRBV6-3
CASSYADGGQVWSNQPQHF
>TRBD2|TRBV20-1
CSASMVGGRATDTQYF
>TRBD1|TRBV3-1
CASSPYGQGAAINYGYTF
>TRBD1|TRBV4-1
CASSPWDRGSYEQYF
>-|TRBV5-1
CASSLGGPGNKDEQFF
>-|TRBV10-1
CASSDDEGETQYF
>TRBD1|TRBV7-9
CASSSDGGQGALHEQFF
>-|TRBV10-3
CAIRDGQNYNSPLHF
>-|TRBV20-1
CSARKTGIQPQHF